The TCR beta chain under discussion was sequenced for a study of blood T cell repertoires in COVID-19. The overall study: The analysed material was cDNA or gDNA that came from T cells, B-cell-depleted T cells, or PBMCs.

This clone has more than one count but fewer than ten. The protocol was immunoSEQ multiplex PCR, while the TCRdb copy is restricted to in-frame clones and leaves out a portion. This sample has approximately 65,000 clones, with 90% found just once. This CDR3 is built from 13 residues. The germline gives CDR1 LNHDA, CDR2 SQIVND (reference sequence). Between the trimmed V and J ends, which lost 6 bases and 1 base, there was a span of 9 bases. The sequence was obtained from a woman younger than 35 with acute or convalescent COVID-19. The J gene is TRBJ1-1, the V gene TRBV19, with D uncertain. The specimen sequenced was peripheral blood. CDR3 loop: CASSPTTNTEAFF. CDR3 in DNA: TGTGCCAGTAGCCCAACAACGAACACTGAAGCTTTCTTT.